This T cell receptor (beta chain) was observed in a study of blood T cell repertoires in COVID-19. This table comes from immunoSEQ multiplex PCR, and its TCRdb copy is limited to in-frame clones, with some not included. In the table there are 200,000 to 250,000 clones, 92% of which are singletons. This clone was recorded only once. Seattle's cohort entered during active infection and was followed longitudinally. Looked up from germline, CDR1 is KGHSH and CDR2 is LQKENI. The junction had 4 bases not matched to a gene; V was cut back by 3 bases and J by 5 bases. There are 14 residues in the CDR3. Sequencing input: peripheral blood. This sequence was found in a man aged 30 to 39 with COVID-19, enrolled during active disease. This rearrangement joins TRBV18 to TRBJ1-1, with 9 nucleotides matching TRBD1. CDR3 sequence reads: CASSPSGTGTEAFF. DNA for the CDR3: TGTGCCAGCTCACCTTCCGGGACAGGGACTGAAGCTTTCTTT.